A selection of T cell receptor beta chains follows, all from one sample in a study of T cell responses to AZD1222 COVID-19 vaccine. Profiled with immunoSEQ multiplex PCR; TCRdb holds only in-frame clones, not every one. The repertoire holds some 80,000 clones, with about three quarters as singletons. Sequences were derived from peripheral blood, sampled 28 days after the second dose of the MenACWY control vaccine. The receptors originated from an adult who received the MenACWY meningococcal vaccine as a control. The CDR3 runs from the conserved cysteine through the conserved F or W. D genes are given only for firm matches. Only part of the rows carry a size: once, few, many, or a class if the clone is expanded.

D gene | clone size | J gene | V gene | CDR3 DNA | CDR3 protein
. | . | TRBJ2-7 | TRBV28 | TGTGCCAGCAGACCGATCCGGGGATCCTACGAGCAGTACTTC | CASRPIRGSYEQYF
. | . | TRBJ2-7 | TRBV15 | TGTGCCACCAGCAGAGATGAGACCGAGCAGTACTTC | CATSRDETEQYF
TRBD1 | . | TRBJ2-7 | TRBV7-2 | TGTGCCAGCAGCTTACGCGGGACAGGGCCCTACGAGCAGTACTTC | CASSLRGTGPYEQYF
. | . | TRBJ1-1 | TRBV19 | TGTGCCAGTAGCCGGGGGGCGGACACTGAAGCTTTCTTT | CASSRGADTEAFF
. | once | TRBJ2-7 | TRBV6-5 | TGTGCCAGCATGTTCGGGGGAAGCTCCTACGAGCAGTACTTC | CASMFGGSSYEQYF
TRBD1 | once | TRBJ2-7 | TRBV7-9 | TGTGCCAGCAGCCCCTCGACAGGGGTCTTCGGGCAGTACTTC | CASSPSTGVFGQYF
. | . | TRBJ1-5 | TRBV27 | TGTGCCAGCAGTCCATCCCCCGGACTGCAGCCCCAGCATTTT | CASSPSPGLQPQHF
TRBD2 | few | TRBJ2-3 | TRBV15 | TGTGCCACCAGCAGGAGACTAGCGTCTAGCACAGATACGCAGTATTTT | CATSRRLASSTDTQYF
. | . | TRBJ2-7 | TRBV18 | TGTGCCAGCTCACCCGATGCTCGGCAGACCTCCTACGAGCAGTACTTC | CASSPDARQTSYEQYF
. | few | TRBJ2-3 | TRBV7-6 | TGTGCCAGCCCCCTCCCCCGAACGGGGGTCACAGATACGCAGTATTTT | CASPLPRTGVTDTQYF
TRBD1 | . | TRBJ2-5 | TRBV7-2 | TGTGCCAGCAGCTCGGGACAGGGATTCCGAGAGACCCAGTACTTC | CASSSGQGFRETQYF
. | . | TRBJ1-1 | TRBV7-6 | TGTGCCAGCAGCTTAGGAGAGAACACTGAAGCTTTCTTT | CASSLGENTEAFF
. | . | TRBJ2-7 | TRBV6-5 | TGTGCCAGCAGGGGGCCCACAGCCTACGAGCAGTACTTC | CASRGPTAYEQYF
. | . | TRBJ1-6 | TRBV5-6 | TGTGCCAGCAGCCGGACGGGGTTAAATTCACCCCTCCACTTT | CASSRTGLNSPLHF
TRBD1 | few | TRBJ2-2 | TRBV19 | TGTGCCAGTAGGAGACAGGGCAGGTCCGGGGAGCTGTTTTTT | CASRRQGRSGELFF
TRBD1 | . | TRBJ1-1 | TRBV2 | TGTGCCAGCAGATCCCGGGACAGACCCACTGAAGCTTTCTTT | CASRSRDRPTEAFF
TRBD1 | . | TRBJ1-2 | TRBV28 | TGTGCCAGCAGGATCCAGGGGGGCTATGGCTACACCTTC | CASRIQGGYGYTF
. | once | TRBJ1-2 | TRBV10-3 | TGTGCCATCAGTGGGGGGCCTCTGGGGAACTATGGCTACACCTTC | CAISGGPLGNYGYTF
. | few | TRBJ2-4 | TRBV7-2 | TGTGCCAGCAGGCCCCCAGGAGAAAAAAACATTCAGTACTTC | CASRPPGEKNIQYF
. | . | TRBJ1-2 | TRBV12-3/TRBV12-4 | TGTGCCAGCAGTTTTGATCTATATGGCTACACCTTC | CASSFDLYGYTF
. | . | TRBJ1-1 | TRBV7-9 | TGTGCCATTACGAGGACAAGAAACACTGAAGCTTTCTTT | CAITRTRNTEAFF
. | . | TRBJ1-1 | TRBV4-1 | TGCGCCAGCAGCCAAGATCGCGGGGGGAACACTGAAGCTTTCTTT | CASSQDRGGNTEAFF
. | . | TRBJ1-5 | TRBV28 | TGTGCCAGCAGTTTTACCGGGAGGACATTCCATACCCAGCATTTT | CASSFTGRTFHTQHF
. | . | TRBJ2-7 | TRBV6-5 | TGTGCCAGCAGAAGGACCCAGCAGGTCTACGAGCAGTACTTC | CASRRTQQVYEQYF
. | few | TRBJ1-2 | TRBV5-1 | TGCGCCAGCAGCGACAACCCTCAGGCTGGCTACACCTTC | CASSDNPQAGYTF
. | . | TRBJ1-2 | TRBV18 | TGTGCCAGCTCACCACAAAATCTGGGCTCCAACTATGGCTACACCTTC | CASSPQNLGSNYGYTF
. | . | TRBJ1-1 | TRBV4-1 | TGCGCCAGCAGCCAAGAGAGAAAAGGGGCAGGGCGCTTCGCTGAAGCTTTCTTT | CASSQERKGAGRFAEAFF
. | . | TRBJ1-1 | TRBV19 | TGTGCCAGTAGCATCTCCGGACCGGCGACTGAAGCTTTCTTT | CASSISGPATEAFF
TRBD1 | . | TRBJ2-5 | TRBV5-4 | TGTGCCAGCAGCCTAGGACAGGGGCGGTTGGGCCAGTACTTC | CASSLGQGRLGQYF
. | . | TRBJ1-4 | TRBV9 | TGTGCCAGCAGCCTCCATTTCTCCCTCGGGCCGGATGAAAAACTGTTTTTT | CASSLHFSLGPDEKLFF
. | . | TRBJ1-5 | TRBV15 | TGTGCCACCAGCAGAGGCCAGAGCGGGGGAAATCAGCCCCAGCATTTT | CATSRGQSGGNQPQHF
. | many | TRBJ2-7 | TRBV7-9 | TGTGCCAGCAGCTTAACTCTGACCGAGCAGTACTTC | CASSLTLTEQYF
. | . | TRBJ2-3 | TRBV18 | TGTGCCAGCTCACCCCTTAGCACAGATACGCAGTATTTT | CASSPLSTDTQYF
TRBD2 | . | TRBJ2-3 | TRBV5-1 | TGCGCCAGCAGCGTGGCCGGGACTAGACGTGATACGCAGTATTTT | CASSVAGTRRDTQYF
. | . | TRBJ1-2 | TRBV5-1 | TGCGCCAGCAGCTCCGACCCTGACTATGGCTACACCTTC | CASSSDPDYGYTF
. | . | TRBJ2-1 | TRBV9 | TGTGCCAGCAGCCCTGGGACTCGGAACAATGAGCAGTTCTTC | CASSPGTRNNEQFF
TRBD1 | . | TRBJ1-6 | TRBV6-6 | TGTGCCAGCAGTATAACAGGGGGTGATAATTCACCCCTCCACTTT | CASSITGGDNSPLHF
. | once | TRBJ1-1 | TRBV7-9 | TGTGCCAGCAGCTTAGGGCAGGCTAACACTGAAGCTTTCTTT | CASSLGQANTEAFF
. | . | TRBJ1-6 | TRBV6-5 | TGTGCCACCAAAGGGGGGGAGAGGGCACCCCTCCACTTT | CATKGGERAPLHF
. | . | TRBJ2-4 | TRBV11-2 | TGTGCCAGCAGCCCCCTTCCCCCGCGAAACATTCAGTACTTC | CASSPLPPRNIQYF
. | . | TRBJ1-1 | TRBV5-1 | TGCGCCAGCAGCTTGGACAGCGAGGACACTGAAGCTTTCTTT | CASSLDSEDTEAFF
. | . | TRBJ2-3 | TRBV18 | TGTGCCAGCTCACCTAGGGAAGGTGGCGATACGCAGTATTTT | CASSPREGGDTQYF